This TCR beta chain was profiled in a study of shared clonotypes between healthy human individuals. Between the trimmed V and J ends, which lost 2 bases and 0 bases, there was a span of 9 bases. The CDR3 loop spans 15 amino acids. Germline V CDR1 and CDR2: SGHRS, YFSETQ. About this clone: The antigen remains undetermined.

Notes on the study in general: Sharing across four donors was highest in naive CD4 (around 5%) and lowest in memory CD8 (about 0.4%).

Produced via immunoSEQ multiplex PCR; TCRdb's table is partial and in-frame only. The sample has some 2,000,000 clones, approximately 94% seen once. The V call is TRBV5-1, the J call TRBJ2-4; no firm D call. The sample comprised naive CD4+ T cells sorted from blood. Noted subset: CD45RA+ positively selected. This TCR came from a man aged 18 to 35 in good health. CDR3 in DNA: TGCGCCAGCAGCTTTCTTTTTCTAGCCAAAAACATTCAGTACTTC. It specifies CASSFLFLAKNIQYF.